The T cell receptor (beta chain) described here comes from a study of beta chain features in type 1 diabetes. Study-wide results and caveats: There was a moderate but significant shortening of TCRB CDR3s in all four CD4+ subsets of Type 1 diabetes patients.

The sequenced template was cDNA made from the entire isolated RNA. Repertoires were generated with immunoSEQ multiplex PCR, while TCRdb's copy carries only in-frame clones and drops some. The sample carries hundreds of thousands of clones, about an eighth recorded once. Comments on this clone: Its antigen is undetermined.

The V and J ends lost 5 bases and 5 bases respectively, with 7 bases between them. The CDR3 is 12 residues long. Germline V gives CDR1 SEHNR, CDR2 FQNEAQ (reference sequence). The V and J genes are TRBV7-9 and TRBJ1-5; D remains unclear. This TCR was sampled from a man between 18 and 29 years old with type 1 diabetes. The sample taken for sequencing was naive CD4+ T cells from blood. The CDR3: CASSVEYQPQHF. The DNA for the CDR3 is TGTGCCAGCAGCGTGGAGTATCAGCCCCAGCATTTT.